Listed below are T cell receptor beta chains from one sample, sequenced in a study of long-term antiretroviral therapy in people with HIV. Produced via immunoSEQ multiplex PCR; TCRdb's table is partial and in-frame only. Here the sample spans more than 45,000 clones, around 80% being singletons. Sequences were derived from unsorted PBMCs, sampled 0.8 years after starting antiretroviral therapy. The receptor source for this set is a woman between 18 and 30 years old with HIV. Both conserved end residues are part of each CDR3. The D gene is left open where the match is weak. Expanded clones get a size class; other rows say once, few or many, or leave the size out.

d_gene: NA; v_gene: TRBV2; abundance: NA; j_gene: TRBJ2-5; CDR3nt: TGTGCCAGCAGCGGGGACATCCAAGAGACCCAGTACTTC; CDR3aa: CASSGDIQETQYF
d_gene: TRBD1; v_gene: TRBV7-2; abundance: NA; j_gene: TRBJ2-5; CDR3nt: TGTGCCAGCAGCGCATTCTTAGACAGGGGATTCCAAGAGACCCAGTACTTC; CDR3aa: CASSAFLDRGFQETQYF
d_gene: NA; v_gene: TRBV7-8; abundance: NA; j_gene: TRBJ2-4; CDR3nt: TGTGCCAGCAGCCTCCCGTGGGGGCTAGCCAAAAACATTCAGTACTTC; CDR3aa: CASSLPWGLAKNIQYF
d_gene: NA; v_gene: TRBV20-1; abundance: NA; j_gene: TRBJ1-2; CDR3nt: TGCAGTGCTAGGACAGCTAATGGCTACACCTTC; CDR3aa: CSARTANGYTF
d_gene: NA; v_gene: TRBV5-1; abundance: NA; j_gene: TRBJ1-5; CDR3nt: TGCGCCAGCAGCTTGGACCCGGTAGGGATCAATCAGCCCCAGCATTTT; CDR3aa: CASSLDPVGINQPQHF
d_gene: NA; v_gene: TRBV15; abundance: NA; j_gene: TRBJ2-6; CDR3nt: TGTGCCACCAGCAGAGCTGGGGGATCTAGCTCTGGGGCCAACGTCCTGACTTTC; CDR3aa: CATSRAGGSSSGANVLTF
d_gene: TRBD2; v_gene: TRBV6-1; abundance: NA; j_gene: TRBJ2-1; CDR3nt: TGTGCCAGCAGTGTTAGGACTAGACCCGAGAGTGAGCAGTTCTTC; CDR3aa: CASSVRTRPESEQFF
d_gene: NA; v_gene: TRBV6-1; abundance: NA; j_gene: TRBJ2-7; CDR3nt: TGTGCCAGCAGTGAACAGGGGAATAGCTACGAGCAGTACTTC; CDR3aa: CASSEQGNSYEQYF
d_gene: NA; v_gene: TRBV7-3; abundance: NA; j_gene: TRBJ1-1; CDR3nt: TGTGCCAGCAGCTTAATGGTGAACACTGAAGCTTTCTTT; CDR3aa: CASSLMVNTEAFF
d_gene: TRBD1; v_gene: TRBV7-9; abundance: NA; j_gene: TRBJ2-5; CDR3nt: TGTGCCAGCAGCTTTCCGAGGGGGACAGTAGAAGAGACCCAGTACTTC; CDR3aa: CASSFPRGTVEETQYF
d_gene: TRBD2; v_gene: TRBV15; abundance: NA; j_gene: TRBJ2-1; CDR3nt: TGTGCCACCAGCCGCCCCGGGACTAACAATGAGCAGTTCTTC; CDR3aa: CATSRPGTNNEQFF
d_gene: TRBD1; v_gene: TRBV7-2; abundance: few; j_gene: TRBJ1-1; CDR3nt: TGTGCCAGCAGCTTAGATAGGACAGGTCCTGAAGCTTTCTTT; CDR3aa: CASSLDRTGPEAFF
d_gene: NA; v_gene: TRBV27; abundance: few; j_gene: TRBJ2-1; CDR3nt: TGTGCCAGCAGTTTATCAGGGTCTTACTATGAGCAGTTCTTC; CDR3aa: CASSLSGSYYEQFF
d_gene: NA; v_gene: TRBV10-3; abundance: NA; j_gene: TRBJ2-3; CDR3nt: TGTGCCATCAAAAGCACAGATACGCAGTATTTT; CDR3aa: CAIKSTDTQYF
d_gene: TRBD2; v_gene: TRBV4-3; abundance: NA; j_gene: TRBJ2-7; CDR3nt: TGCGCCAGCAGCCAGGGGGGCCTGAGCGGGAGTCTCGACGAGCAGTACTTC; CDR3aa: CASSQGGLSGSLDEQYF
d_gene: NA; v_gene: TRBV7-3; abundance: few; j_gene: TRBJ2-2; CDR3nt: TGTGCCAGCAGCGGCCGTCACGGGGAGCTGTTTTTT; CDR3aa: CASSGRHGELFF
d_gene: NA; v_gene: TRBV28; abundance: NA; j_gene: TRBJ2-1; CDR3nt: TGTGCCAGCAGTACCGAGGTAGCTAGCTCCTACAATGAGCAGTTCTTC; CDR3aa: CASSTEVASSYNEQFF
d_gene: TRBD2; v_gene: TRBV11-2; abundance: NA; j_gene: TRBJ2-6; CDR3nt: TGTGCCAGCAGCTTTGGACTAGCGGGAGTTCGCTCTGGGGCCAACGTCCTGACTTTC; CDR3aa: CASSFGLAGVRSGANVLTF
d_gene: NA; v_gene: TRBV11-3; abundance: few; j_gene: TRBJ2-1; CDR3nt: TGTGCCAGCAGCTCCGCGGGTGGTGAGCAGTTCTTC; CDR3aa: CASSSAGGEQFF
d_gene: NA; v_gene: TRBV28; abundance: NA; j_gene: TRBJ2-5; CDR3nt: TGTGCCAGCAGTGACCAAGAGACCCAGTACTTC; CDR3aa: CASSDQETQYF
d_gene: NA; v_gene: TRBV28; abundance: NA; j_gene: TRBJ2-2; CDR3nt: TGTGCCAGCAGTTTATTTGGGGTGAACACCGGGGAGCTGTTTTTT; CDR3aa: CASSLFGVNTGELFF
d_gene: NA; v_gene: TRBV4-3; abundance: few; j_gene: TRBJ1-1; CDR3nt: TGCGCCAGCAGCCAAGATCAGCCAGGAGGCACTGAAGCTTTCTTT; CDR3aa: CASSQDQPGGTEAFF
d_gene: NA; v_gene: TRBV10-3; abundance: NA; j_gene: TRBJ1-2; CDR3nt: TGTGCCATCAGCGCCGGGCCAGGTTCCAATCGGGACTATGGCTACACCTTC; CDR3aa: CAISAGPGSNRDYGYTF
d_gene: TRBD1; v_gene: TRBV7-9; abundance: NA; j_gene: TRBJ2-3; CDR3nt: TGTGCCAGCAGCCTCGGACAGGGGCCCCCAGATACGCAGTATTTT; CDR3aa: CASSLGQGPPDTQYF
d_gene: TRBD1; v_gene: TRBV5-1; abundance: NA; j_gene: TRBJ2-7; CDR3nt: TGCGCCAGCAGCTACGACAGGGTCTCCTACGAGCAGTACTTC; CDR3aa: CASSYDRVSYEQYF
d_gene: NA; v_gene: TRBV6-5; abundance: NA; j_gene: TRBJ2-1; CDR3nt: TGTGCCAGCAGTTTGGCTTTGGTTAATGAGCAGTTCTTC; CDR3aa: CASSLALVNEQFF
d_gene: NA; v_gene: TRBV4-3; abundance: NA; j_gene: TRBJ1-2; CDR3nt: TGCGCCAGCAGCCAAGCAGTTACGGGAGGTACGAAATATGGCTACACCTTC; CDR3aa: CASSQAVTGGTKYGYTF
d_gene: TRBD1; v_gene: TRBV7-3; abundance: NA; j_gene: TRBJ2-1; CDR3nt: TGTGCCAGCAGCCTTGGTGGGACAGGGGCCGACAATGAGCAGTTCTTC; CDR3aa: CASSLGGTGADNEQFF
d_gene: TRBD1; v_gene: TRBV9; abundance: NA; j_gene: TRBJ2-7; CDR3nt: TGTGCCAGCAGCGTAGGGGGGACAGGGTACTACGAGCAGTACTTC; CDR3aa: CASSVGGTGYYEQYF
d_gene: TRBD2; v_gene: TRBV27; abundance: NA; j_gene: TRBJ2-3; CDR3nt: TGTGCCAGCAGTTTTTATCCGCGGGAGATACCAGATACGCAGTATTTT; CDR3aa: CASSFYPREIPDTQYF
d_gene: TRBD2; v_gene: TRBV25-1; abundance: NA; j_gene: TRBJ2-1; CDR3nt: TGTGCCAGCAGTGACATCCTAGCGGTTGAGCAGTTCTTC; CDR3aa: CASSDILAVEQFF
d_gene: TRBD2; v_gene: TRBV10-3; abundance: NA; j_gene: TRBJ2-3; CDR3nt: TGTGCCATCAGTGGCGGAGCGGGAGCCGTAGATACGCAGTATTTT; CDR3aa: CAISGGAGAVDTQYF
d_gene: TRBD1; v_gene: TRBV6-1; abundance: once; j_gene: TRBJ1-2; CDR3nt: TGTGCCGCCACCCAGACAGGGTACTGGTATGGCTACACCTTC; CDR3aa: CAATQTGYWYGYTF
d_gene: NA; v_gene: TRBV10-2; abundance: NA; j_gene: TRBJ2-7; CDR3nt: TGCGCCAGTATGTCCCACCGAGGGACGCGCTACGAGCAGTACTTC; CDR3aa: CASMSHRGTRYEQYF
d_gene: NA; v_gene: TRBV28; abundance: NA; j_gene: TRBJ1-5; CDR3nt: TGTGCCAGCAGTTTGGGTCTGCTTGGAGGCAATCAGCCCCAGCATTTT; CDR3aa: CASSLGLLGGNQPQHF
d_gene: TRBD2; v_gene: TRBV9; abundance: NA; j_gene: TRBJ2-5; CDR3nt: TGTGCCAGCAGCGTTAGGACTAGCGGTCAAGAGACCCAGTACTTC; CDR3aa: CASSVRTSGQETQYF
d_gene: TRBD2; v_gene: TRBV15; abundance: NA; j_gene: TRBJ2-3; CDR3nt: TGTGCCACCAGCTCGGTAGCGGGAGAGTCAGATACGCAGTATTTT; CDR3aa: CATSSVAGESDTQYF
d_gene: NA; v_gene: TRBV28; abundance: once; j_gene: TRBJ1-1; CDR3nt: TGTGCCAGCAGTCAAATCTCGCGGGACCGGAACACTGAAGCTTTCTTT; CDR3aa: CASSQISRDRNTEAFF